This TCR beta chain was sequenced in a study of blood T cells in healthy people across ages. Overall study findings and caveats: Donors of long life had a larger count of naive CD4+ cells and greater diversity than aged donors.

A second 7 to 11 cycle PCR used barcoded and J-beta primers. TCRdb ran MiXCR on the 5' RACE reads and lists one entry per CDR3 protein. This sample has hundreds of thousands of distinct CDR3 sequences, with around 20% found just once. CDR3 length equals 16 residues. The germline CDR1 and CDR2 sequences are MGHDK and SYGVNS. This clonotype was counted only a few times. Its antigen is not known. One junction end does not reproduce the germline sequence, and a read error may be involved. This clonotype was obtained from an older man in good health. V gene TRBV25-1 combines with J gene TRBJ2-1; the match to TRBD2 covers 8 bases. Sequencing was done on a sample of blood. The chain's CDR3 is CASSDVSGSSNNEQFF. CDR3 bases: TGTGCCAGCAGTGACGTCAGCGGGAGCTCCAACAATGAGCAGTTCTTC.